This T cell receptor (beta chain) was recorded in a study of blood T cell repertoires in COVID-19. Clones were read by immunoSEQ multiplex PCR, and TCRdb kept only the in-frame ones, dropping some. The data hold some 150,000 clones, with over 80% observed a single time. Germline-derived CDR1 and CDR2 are MDHEN and SYDVKM. The CDR3 has 16 amino acids. V lost 5 bases, J lost 0 bases, and 17 bases lay in between. This receptor was obtained from a woman in her sixties who had recovered from COVID-19. Sequencing input: peripheral blood. V gene TRBV28 combines with J gene TRBJ2-7, with D possibly matching TRBD1 (5 bases). For the CDR3, the DNA is TGTGCCAGCAGTCTCTCCTCACAGGATTACTCCTACGAGCAGTACTTC. Its translation is CASSLSSQDYSYEQYF.